The 29 T cell receptor beta chains reported below all come from one sample, sequenced in a study of cytomegalovirus exposure and HLA in healthy donors (dated by TCRdb to the late 2010s). The library was obtained by the immunoSEQ multiplex PCR assay. The table was pulled from immuneACCESS by TCRdb, which kept in-frame rearrangements only. Such tables lose some clones; where checked, under half of the loss comes from unresolved V genes, and the rest has no known cause. In all, the sample holds some 68,000 clones, and around 97% of those were seen once. Over 2% of the sample belongs to the ten largest clones. Sample: PBMCs. The receptors originated from a man aged 18-30 years in good health and CMV-seronegative.

The CDR3 DNA sequence: TGTGCCAGCAGTTCCCTGGACTTCTCTTACAATGAGCAGTTCTTC. Translating it yields CASSSLDFSYNEQFF. The V gene is TRBV28, the J gene TRBJ2-1, with D tentatively TRBD2 (5 bases). The length of the CDR3 is 15 residues. CDR1 and CDR2 from the germline V gene are MDHEN and SYDVKM. Trimming took 4 bases from V and 4 from J, leaving 14 bases between them.

The chain links TRBV28 to TRBJ1-4; a possible D gene is TRBD1 (6 bases). This CDR3 region has 14 residues. V was clipped by 3 bases and J by 8 bases, with 13 bases between them. The germline gives CDR1 MDHEN, CDR2 SYDVKM. This CDR3 reads CASSLGGRREKLFF. The CDR3 region has the DNA TGTGCCAGCAGTTTGGGGGGGCGACGGGAAAAACTGTTTTTT.

This chain joins TRBV20-1 and TRBJ2-7, with unresolved D. The germline gives CDR1 DFQATT, CDR2 SNEGSKA (reference sequence). CDR3 length equals 11 residues. V gave up 4 bases and J gave up 3 bases, with 7 bases separating them. Here the CDR3 DNA reads TGCAGTGCTAACTTTGGCTACGAGCAGTACTTC. Protein: CSANFGYEQYF.

The V and J genes are TRBV6-5 and TRBJ2-4, with D tentatively TRBD2 (5 bases). The V gene's germline CDR1 is MNHEY and CDR2 SVGAGI. The V gene lost 5 bases and the J gene lost 0 bases, with 11 bases spanning the gap. The CDR3 runs to 15 residues. CDR3 protein: CASSLDSLAKNIQYF. Written as DNA, the CDR3 is TGTGCCAGCAGTCTGGACTCTTTAGCCAAAAACATTCAGTACTTC.

The chain links TRBV6-5 to TRBJ2-7; 7 bases are shared with TRBD1. Germline CDR1 reads MNHEY; CDR2 reads SVGAGI. This CDR3 contains 14 residues. V shed 8 bases, J shed 0 bases, and the junction held 7 bases outside the gene matches. The CDR3: CASGNRGSSYEQYF. The DNA of the CDR3 is TGTGCCAGCGGAAACAGGGGTAGCTCCTACGAGCAGTACTTC.

This rearrangement joins TRBV7-8 to TRBJ2-5, with 8 bases that match TRBD2. V lost 4 bases and J lost 3; bases outside the gene matches: 7. The CDR3 totals 15 residues. Germline V lookup: CDR1 SGHVS, CDR2 FQNEAQ. This CDR3 reads CASSYSSGSKETQYF. CDR3 nucleotides: TGTGCCAGCAGCTATTCTAGCGGGTCTAAAGAGACCCAGTACTTC.

V and J are TRBV10-1 and TRBJ2-1; the D gene is possibly TRBD2 (7 bases). The CDR3 extends over 15 amino acids. Per the germline V gene, CDR1 is WNHNN and CDR2 is SYGVQD (reference sequence). The ends were cut back, 6 bases at V and 6 bases at J, with 18 bases in the middle. DNA for the CDR3: TGCGCCAGCAGCCACGGGGGGCTAGCTATCAATGAGCAGTTCTTC. It encodes CASSHGGLAINEQFF.

V usage is TRBV6-1 and J usage is TRBJ1-1; D not certain. The CDR3 sequence is 15 residues long. V was trimmed by 3 bases and J by 1 base, leaving 12 bases between them. Looked up from germline, CDR1 is MNHNS and CDR2 is SASEGT. CDR3 residues: CASSDFGVENTEAFF. CDR3 DNA: TGTGCCAGCAGTGATTTCGGGGTTGAGAACACTGAAGCTTTCTTT.

For the CDR3, the DNA is TGCGCCAGCAGCTTGAGGGCAGCAACCTTAGCGGGGTCCGGGGAGCTGTTTTTT. This sequence encodes CASSLRAATLAGSGELFF. V usage is TRBV5-1 and J usage is TRBJ2-2; TRBD2 matches at 8 bases. Germline CDR1 and CDR2: SGHRS and YFSETQ. J gave up 6 bases and V 1 base, and 14 bases lay outside the gene matches. This CDR3 spans 18 amino acids.

The J gene is TRBJ2-5, the V gene TRBV30; 7 positions match TRBD2. Trimming took 7 bases from V and 5 from J; bases not matched to a gene: 7. This CDR3 is 12 amino acids long. Per the germline V gene, CDR1 is GTSNPN and CDR2 is SVGIG (reference sequence). CDR3 nucleotides: TGTGCCTCCACCCTTAGCGGGGAGACCCAGTACTTC. This translates into CASTLSGETQYF.

This sequence joins TRBV19 and TRBJ1-2; 10 bases map to TRBD1. Germline V gives CDR1 LNHDA, CDR2 SQIVND (reference sequence). V lost 4 bases, J lost 8 bases, and 7 bases stayed unmatched. The CDR3 contains 14 residues. This CDR3 is CASSTGQGVLGYTF. The CDR3 coding sequence is TGTGCCAGTAGTACAGGACAGGGGGTGTTGGGCTACACCTTC.

The genes are TRBV28 and TRBJ1-1; 9 positions agree with TRBD1. Losses at the gene ends were 6 bases for V and 4 bases for J; bases not matched to a gene: 6. The CDR3 contains 14 residues. Germline assignment: CDR1 MDHEN and CDR2 SYDVKM. In nucleotides, the CDR3 is TGTGCCAGCAGCCAACAGGGGGCTAGCACTGAAGCTTTCTTT. Protein sequence: CASSQQGASTEAFF.

The sample holds one count of this clone. The rearrangement joins TRBV7-9 to TRBJ2-2; 10 nucleotides agree with TRBD2. V shed 5 bases and J 5 bases; nucleotides not matched to a gene: 5. The germline gives CDR1 SEHNR, CDR2 FQNEAQ (reference sequence). The length of the CDR3 is 15 residues. The CDR3 reads CASSQSGRGTGELFF. The DNA of the CDR3 is TGTGCCAGCAGCCAGAGCGGGAGGGGTACCGGGGAGCTGTTTTTT.

This sequence joins TRBV2 and TRBJ2-7; tentative D call: TRBD2 (5 bases). Between the trimmed V and J ends, which lost 7 bases and 0 bases, there was a span of 16 bases. CDR3 size: 15 residues. The germline gives CDR1 SNHLY, CDR2 FYNNEI. The CDR3 DNA follows: TGTGCCAGCAAAAATCAGCGGCCCGTCTCCTACGAGCAGTACTTC. Protein product: CASKNQRPVSYEQYF. The variable domain in full, with the rest retrieved from reference TRBV2 and TRBJ2-7, is EPEVTQTPSHQVTQMGQEVILRCVPISNHLYFYWYRQILGQKVEFLVSFYNNEISEKSEIFDDQFSVERPDGSNFTLKIRSTKLEDSAMYFCASKNQRPVSYEQYFGPGTRLTVT.

The rearrangement uses TRBV7-8 and TRBJ1-4; perhaps TRBD1 as D (5 bases). Germline CDR1 SGHVS, CDR2 FQNEAQ. Trimming shortened V by 5 bases and J by 2 bases, and 18 bases separated the two germline ends. The CDR3 totals 17 residues. CDR3 residues: CASSPRQGISTNEKLFF. The DNA of the CDR3 is TGTGCCAGCAGCCCCCGGCAGGGTATTTCGACTAATGAAAAACTGTTTTTT.

The rearrangement joins TRBV6-5 to TRBJ2-7; 8 bases line up with TRBD1. The CDR3 is made up of 14 amino acids. Germline V gene sequence: CDR1 MNHEY, CDR2 SVGAGI. The J segment lost 3 bases and the V segment lost 5 bases, leaving 6 bases of the junction unmatched. As DNA, the CDR3 is TGTGCCAGCAGTAACCCTGGACAGGGCTACGAGCAGTACTTC. Translation: CASSNPGQGYEQYF.

This clone showed up just a few times. The chain recombines TRBV15 with TRBJ1-1, with unresolved D. CDR3 length: 16 amino acids. Germline V lookup: CDR1 LNHNV, CDR2 YYDKDF (reference sequence). Trimming stripped 0 bases from V and 1 base from J, with 12 bases between. The CDR3 coding sequence is TGTGCCACCAGCAGAGATCGGAGTTCCCAGAACACTGAAGCTTTCTTT. Its translation is CATSRDRSSQNTEAFF.

The chain combines TRBV4-2 with TRBJ2-5; possible D gene TRBD2, 5 bases. Germline lookup yields CDR1 LGHNA and CDR2 YNFKEQ. V lost 0 bases and J lost 1, with 9 bases in between. The CDR3 has 15 amino acids. Here the CDR3 DNA reads TGTGCCAGCAGCCAAGATGTGGGAGTCCAAGAGACCCAGTACTTC. Protein sequence: CASSQDVGVQETQYF.

This chain uses TRBV7-9 with TRBJ1-1; D is undetermined. The CDR3 covers 14 residues. Per germline, CDR1 SEHNR and CDR2 FQNEAQ (reference sequence). Trimming shortened V by 1 base and J by 5 bases, and 11 bases separated the two germline ends. The CDR3 sequence: CASSLERVVTEAFF. The CDR3 DNA sequence: TGTGCCAGCAGCTTAGAGCGGGTCGTAACTGAAGCTTTCTTT.

This chain uses TRBV27 with TRBJ2-1; 11 nucleotides match TRBD1. The germline gives CDR1 MNHEY, CDR2 SMNVEV (reference sequence). Germline trimming cut 4 bases from V and 3 bases from J; bases unmatched to any gene: 2. The CDR3 loop spans 15 amino acids. CDR3 DNA sequence: TGTGCCAGCAGTTCGGGGACAGGGGGCTACAATGAGCAGTTCTTC. Amino acid sequence: CASSSGTGGYNEQFF.

The gene calls are TRBV27 and TRBJ1-2; a possible D gene is TRBD1 (5 bases). The CDR3 covers 13 residues. Germline V CDR1 and CDR2: MNHEY, SMNVEV (reference sequence). The V and J ends lost 6 bases and 0 bases respectively, with 8 bases between them. The CDR3 DNA reads TGTGCCAGCAGCAGGGAAGCTAACTATGGCTACACCTTC. Translation gives CASSREANYGYTF.

This chain links TRBV27 with TRBJ1-1, with 7 bases fitting TRBD1. The germline gives CDR1 MNHEY, CDR2 SMNVEV (reference sequence). There are 13 residues in the CDR3. The ends lost 8 bases at V and 2 bases at J; junction bases unmatched: 5. DNA of the CDR3: TGTGCCAGCCATAGGGACAGAAACACTGAAGCTTTCTTT. Its protein is CASHRDRNTEAFF.

For this clone: Mismatch with germline at one junction end may stem from a read error. V usage is TRBV9 and J usage is TRBJ2-1, with D tentatively TRBD1 (5 bases). CDR3 length equals 14 residues. The germline CDR1 and CDR2 sequences are SGDLS and YYNGEE. The CDR3 here is CASSVRGNGHDQFF. CDR3 nucleotides: TGTGCCAGCAGCGTAAGGGGTAACGGCCATGATCAGTTCTTC.

J is TRBJ2-3 and V is TRBV6-5; D ambiguous. V lost 2 bases and J lost 4, with 13 bases in between. Per the germline V gene, CDR1 is MNHEY and CDR2 is SVGAGI. The CDR3 loop spans 15 amino acids. The CDR3 here is CASSYGPAGPDTQYF. The DNA for the CDR3 is TGTGCCAGCAGTTACGGCCCCGCAGGTCCAGATACGCAGTATTTT.

The chain has TRBV6-5 and TRBJ1-3, with unresolved D. Germline CDR1 is MNHEY and CDR2 is SVGAGI. V shed 6 bases and J shed 4 bases, with 10 bases lying between them. The CDR3 length is 13 residues. The CDR3 is CASSPVLGNTIYF. The CDR3 DNA follows: TGTGCCAGCAGCCCCGTCCTGGGAAACACCATATATTTT.

The chain links TRBV27 to TRBJ2-1; TRBD1 agrees at 12 bases. The CDR3 covers 15 residues. The V and J ends lost 4 bases and 6 bases, in that order; junction bases with no gene match: 4. CDR1 is MNHEY and CDR2 is SMNVEV in the germline V gene (reference sequence). The CDR3 DNA sequence: TGTGCCAGCAGTTCGGGACAGGGGGCGCCCAATGAGCAGTTCTTC. This codes for CASSSGQGAPNEQFF.

The CDR3 loop reads CASSYQGQSSPLHF. The CDR3 DNA follows: TGTGCCAGCAGTTATCAGGGGCAAAGCTCACCCCTCCACTTT. The genes are TRBV6-1 and TRBJ1-6; D may be TRBD1 (6 bases). The V gene lost 5 bases and the J gene lost 10 bases, with 15 bases spanning the gap. Germline V lookup: CDR1 MNHNS, CDR2 SASEGT. The CDR3 covers 14 residues.

This clone is a singleton in its sample. The chain has TRBV6-5 and TRBJ1-2, with TRBD1 matching over 7 bases. The CDR3 consists of 13 residues. V shed 6 bases, J shed 7 bases, and the junction held 8 bases outside the gene matches. Germline V gene lookup returns CDR1 MNHEY and CDR2 SVGAGI. CDR3 DNA: TGTGCCAGCAGAGTAGACAGGGATGTTGGCTACACCTTC. Protein product: CASRVDRDVGYTF.

This chain's CDR3 is CASSQVQSSGPGGYGYTF. The CDR3 DNA reads as TGCGCCAGCAGCCAAGTTCAATCGTCAGGGCCCGGGGGCTATGGCTACACCTTC. The chain employs TRBV4-1 and TRBJ1-2; perhaps TRBD1 as D (5 bases). The CDR3 extends over 18 amino acids. Germline V lookup: CDR1 MGHRA, CDR2 YSYEKL. Trimming shortened V by 1 base and J by 4 bases, and 22 bases separated the two germline ends.